Sequencing of this TCR beta chain was carried out in a study of blood T cell repertoires in COVID-19 (dated by TCRdb to the early 2020s). About the study as a whole: The collaborator samples originated in the United States, Italy and Spain and spanned the acute and convalescent phases of COVID-19. A freely available public database, intended as a resource for researchers studying the immune response to SARS-CoV-2, is where the repertoires were released. The prospective study material was composed of cDNA or gDNA derived from T cells, B-cell-depleted T cells, or PBMCs. HLA class I and class II types, where available, came from metadata supplied by the sample provider rather than from assay-based typing. Deeply sampled blood TCRbeta repertoires from subjects exposed to, actively infected with, or recovered from COVID-19 were included in the dataset. Samples came from the ongoing ImmuneRACE study (first 160 participants) plus 1,254 subjects from 6 global collaborators. Sample metadata almost always included a de-identified subject ID, COVID-19 status, age in years and sex. General conclusions and limits of the study: The amount of clinical and demographic metadata varied by source and participant and was provided uncurated.

TCRbeta CDR3 regions were amplified from genomic DNA by means of the immunoSEQ Assay, a bias-controlled multiplex PCR. The study's own analysis went as follows. Nucleated cell counts per sample were estimated from amplification of reference gene primers within the assay. To quantify the absolute abundance of each unique TCRbeta CDR3 rearrangement, sequence reads were collapsed and filtered. For each sample, productive Simpson clonality was calculated as the square root of Simpson's diversity index over productive rearrangements. TCRdb retrieved this table from immuneACCESS and kept in-frame rearrangements only. Not all clones are present; in checked studies, unresolved V genes account for under half, and no reason is known for the remainder. The V and J calls and clone size were taken over from that table, and D and trimming were inferred from the DNA. The sample table holds some 260,000 clones, of which 88% were seen once. The ten biggest clones cover approximately 1.4% of the sample.

V is clipped by 6 bases and J by 0 bases, and the sequence between their germline boundaries is 12 bases long. The germline V gene provides CDR1 LGHNT and CDR2 FRNRAP. The CDR3 covers 14 residues, taking in both the cysteine and the phenylalanine. Here the CDR3 DNA is all that survives: 42 bases in frame from base 1. Points on this clone: Its antigen is currently not known. Base qualities are not at hand, and no much larger clone is one base apart.

Whole blood was collected in K2EDTA tubes by collaborating institutions according to the institutions' own protocols. For TCRbeta analysis, collaborators shipped samples in one of three forms: frozen whole blood, isolated PBMCs, or DNA extracted from either of those sample types. This chain is built from TRBV12-5 and TRBJ2-7, with no reliable assignment of the D segment. Specimen: peripheral blood. The sequence was obtained from a man older than 75 with acute or convalescent COVID-19. CDR3 region: CASGTRSASYEQYF. The DNA sequence is as follows: TGTGCTAGTGGAACCCGGAGTGCCTCCTACGAGCAGTACTTC.